This T cell receptor beta chain was sequenced for a study of spatial heterogeneity in lung cancer. MiXCR, applied by TCRdb to the 5' RACE reads, yields one record per CDR3 protein. Here the sample spans about 120,000 distinct CDR3 sequences, 9.5% to 15% being singletons. The germline gives CDR1 WNHNN, CDR2 SYGVQD (reference sequence). The CDR3 sequence is 13 residues long. V lost 3 bases to trimming and J lost 4 bases, with 10 bases between them. This clonotype was detected ten times or more. Time point described: blood at routine non-recurrence follow-up after resection. Sequencing covered unsorted whole RNA taken from tumor, nontumor lung or frozen PBMC.

The sequencing used PBMCs, collected at follow-up. The chain couples TRBV10-1 to TRBJ2-7, with a tentative D call TRBD1 (6 bases). The receptor was derived from a male donor with early-stage non-small cell lung cancer. The CDR3 spells CASSDSGTYEQYF. The CDR3 coding sequence is TGCGCCAGCAGTGATTCCGGGACATACGAGCAGTACTTC.